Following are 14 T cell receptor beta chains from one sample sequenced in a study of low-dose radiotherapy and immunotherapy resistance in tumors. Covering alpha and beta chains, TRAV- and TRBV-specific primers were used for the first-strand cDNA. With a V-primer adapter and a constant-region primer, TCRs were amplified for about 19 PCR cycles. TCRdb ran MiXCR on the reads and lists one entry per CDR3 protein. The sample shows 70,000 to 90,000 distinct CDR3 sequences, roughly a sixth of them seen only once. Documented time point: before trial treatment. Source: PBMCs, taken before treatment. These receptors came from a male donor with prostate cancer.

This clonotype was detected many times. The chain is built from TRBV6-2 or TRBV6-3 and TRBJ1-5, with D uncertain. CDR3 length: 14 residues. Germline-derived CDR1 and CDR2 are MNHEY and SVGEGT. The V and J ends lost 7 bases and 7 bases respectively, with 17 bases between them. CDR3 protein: CASTMTEGSQPQHF. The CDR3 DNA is TGTGCCAGCACCATGACTGAAGGGTCGCAGCCCCAGCATTTT.

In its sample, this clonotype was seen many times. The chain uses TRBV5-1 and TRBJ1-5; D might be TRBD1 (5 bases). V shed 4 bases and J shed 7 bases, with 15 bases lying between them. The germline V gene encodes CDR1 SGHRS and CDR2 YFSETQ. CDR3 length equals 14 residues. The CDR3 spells CASSPRSREQPQHF. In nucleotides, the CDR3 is TGCGCCAGCAGCCCGAGGAGCAGGGAGCAGCCCCAGCATTTT.

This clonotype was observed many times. CDR3 nucleotide sequence: TGCGCCAGCGCCCCGGCGGGGGCGGACGAGCAGTACTTC. This encodes CASAPAGADEQYF. This chain connects TRBV5-1 to TRBJ2-7; possible D gene TRBD2, 7 bases. Germline assignment: CDR1 SGHRS and CDR2 YFSETQ. V dropped 7 bases and J dropped 5 bases, with 16 bases sitting between them. CDR3 length equals 13 residues.

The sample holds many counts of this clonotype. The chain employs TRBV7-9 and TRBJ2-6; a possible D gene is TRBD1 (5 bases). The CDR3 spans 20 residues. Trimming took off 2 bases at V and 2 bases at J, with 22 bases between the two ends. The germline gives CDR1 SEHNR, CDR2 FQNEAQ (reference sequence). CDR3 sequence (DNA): TGTGCCAGCAGCTTACCTACTATCGTGCAGGGCCGGGCTGGGGCCAACGTCCTGACTTTC. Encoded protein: CASSLPTIVQGRAGANVLTF.

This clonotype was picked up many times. The CDR3 DNA follows: TGTGCCAGCAGCCTCGGGACTAGCGGGGGGGCCCATGCAGATACGCAGTATTTT. Encoded protein: CASSLGTSGGAHADTQYF. J is TRBJ2-3 and V is TRBV3-1, with 16 nucleotides matching TRBD2. Germline V gives CDR1 LGHDT, CDR2 YNNKEL (reference sequence). Trimming at V came to 4 bases and at J to 4 bases, leaving 8 bases not matched to a gene. The CDR3 spans 18 residues.

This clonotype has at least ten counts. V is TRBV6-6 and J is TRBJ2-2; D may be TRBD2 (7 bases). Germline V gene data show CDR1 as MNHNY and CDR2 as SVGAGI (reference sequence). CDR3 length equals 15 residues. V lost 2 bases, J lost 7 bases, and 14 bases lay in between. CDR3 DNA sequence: TGTGCCAGCAGTTACGGGGGGGGCTCGAGCGGGGAGCTGTTTTTT. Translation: CASSYGGGSSGELFF.

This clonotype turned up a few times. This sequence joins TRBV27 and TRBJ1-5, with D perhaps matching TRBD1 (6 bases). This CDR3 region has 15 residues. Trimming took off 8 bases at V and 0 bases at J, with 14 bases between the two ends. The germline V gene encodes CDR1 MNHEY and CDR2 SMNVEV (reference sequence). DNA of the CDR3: TGTGCCAGCGGAGACAGGCTGTATAGCAATCAGCCCCAGCATTTT. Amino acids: CASGDRLYSNQPQHF.

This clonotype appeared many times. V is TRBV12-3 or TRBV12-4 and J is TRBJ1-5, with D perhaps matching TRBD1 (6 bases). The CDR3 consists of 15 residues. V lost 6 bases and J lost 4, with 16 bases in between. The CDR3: CASSQKGGYNQPQHF. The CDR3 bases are TGTGCCAGCAGCCAGAAAGGGGGGTATAATCAGCCCCAGCATTTT.

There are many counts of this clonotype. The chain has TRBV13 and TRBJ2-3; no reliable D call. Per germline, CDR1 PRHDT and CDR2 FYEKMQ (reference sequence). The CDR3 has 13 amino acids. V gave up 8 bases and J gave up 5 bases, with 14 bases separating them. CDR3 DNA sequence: TGTGCCAGCTCGGACGTATTGGTAGATACGCAGTATTTT. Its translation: CASSDVLVDTQYF.

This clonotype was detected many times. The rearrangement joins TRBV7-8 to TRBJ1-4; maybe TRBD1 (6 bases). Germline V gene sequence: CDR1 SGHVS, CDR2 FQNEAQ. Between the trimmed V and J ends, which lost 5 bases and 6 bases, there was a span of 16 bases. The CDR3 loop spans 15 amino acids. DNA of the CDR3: TGTGCCAGCAGCACCCAACAGGGCCCTCATGAAAAACTGTTTTTT. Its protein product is CASSTQQGPHEKLFF.

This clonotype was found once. CDR3 sequence reads: CASSLASTGTYEQYF. In DNA, the CDR3 is TGCGCCAGCAGCTTGGCTTCGACAGGGACCTACGAGCAGTACTTC. The chain uses TRBV5-1 and TRBJ2-7; 7 nucleotides agree with TRBD1. Germline lookup yields CDR1 SGHRS and CDR2 YFSETQ. The CDR3 length is 15 residues. Unmatched junction bases numbered 5, after V lost 0 bases and J lost 2 bases.

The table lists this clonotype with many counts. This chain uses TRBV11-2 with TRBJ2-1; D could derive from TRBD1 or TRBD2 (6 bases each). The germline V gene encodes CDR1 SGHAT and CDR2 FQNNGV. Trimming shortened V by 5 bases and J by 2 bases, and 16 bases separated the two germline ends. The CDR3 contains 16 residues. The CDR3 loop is CASSGGTLEAYNEQFF. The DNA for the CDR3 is TGTGCCAGCAGCGGGGGGACACTGGAGGCCTACAATGAGCAGTTCTTC.

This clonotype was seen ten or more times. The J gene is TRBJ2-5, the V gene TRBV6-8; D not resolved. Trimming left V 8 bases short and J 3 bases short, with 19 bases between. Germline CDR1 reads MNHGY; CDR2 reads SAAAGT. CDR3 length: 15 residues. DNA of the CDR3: TGTGCCAGCTTATCCCCGGGCGGATACGAAGAGACCCAGTACTTC. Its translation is CASLSPGGYEETQYF.

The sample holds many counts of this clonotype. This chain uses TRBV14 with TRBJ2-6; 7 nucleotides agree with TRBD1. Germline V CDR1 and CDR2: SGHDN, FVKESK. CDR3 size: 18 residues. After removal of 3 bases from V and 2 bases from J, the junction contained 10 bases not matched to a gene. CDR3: CASSQKQGIPTGANVLTF. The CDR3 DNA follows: TGTGCCAGCAGCCAGAAACAGGGGATCCCAACTGGGGCCAACGTCCTGACTTTC.